These 27 T cell receptor beta chains were all obtained from the same sample, sequenced in a study of T cells of healthy individuals. TCRdb reanalysed the 5' RACE reads using MiXCR and keeps one entry per CDR3 protein. Here the sample spans around 63,000 distinct CDR3 sequences, around 15% being singletons. All receptors derive from a human donor in good health.

This clonotype came up many times. This chain joins TRBV3-1 and TRBJ1-1; no firm D call. Germline CDR1 LGHDT, CDR2 YNNKEL (reference sequence). The CDR3 length is 14 residues. With 1 base removed from V and 4 bases from J, the gap between germline ends came to 10 bases. CDR3 DNA: TGTGCCAGCAGCCAAGGCTATCCCACCACTGAAGCTTTCTTT. Translating it yields CASSQGYPTTEAFF. Together with reference TRBV3-1 and TRBJ1-1, the CDR3 gives the full variable domain: DTAVSQTPKYLVTQMGNDKSIKCEQNLGHDTMYWYKQDSKKFLKIMFSYNNKELIINETVPNRFSPKSPDKAHLNLHINSLELGDSAVYFCASSQGYPTTEAFFGQGTRLTVV.

There are many counts of this clonotype. The chain links TRBV2 to TRBJ2-4; 9 nucleotides agree with TRBD1. The CDR3 sequence is 15 residues long. CDR1 and CDR2 from the germline V gene are SNHLY and FYNNEI. V was clipped by 3 bases and J by 8 bases; unmatched bases: 8. The CDR3 nucleotides read TGTGCCAGCAGTGATCTGACAGGGGGAGGAGACATTCAGTACTTC. This gives the protein CASSDLTGGGDIQYF.

The V call is TRBV6-2 or TRBV6-3, the J call TRBJ2-7, with D maybe TRBD1 (5 bases). In germline, CDR1 is MNHEY, CDR2 SVGEGT. Between the trimmed V and J ends, which lost 2 bases and 3 bases, there was a span of 11 bases. The CDR3 is made up of 14 amino acids. CDR3 coding DNA: TGTGCCAGCAGTTACATGGGGCAGTTCTACGAGCAGTACTTC. Translated: CASSYMGQFYEQYF.

This chain connects TRBV4-1 to TRBJ1-1; D is possibly TRBD1 (6 bases). Looked up from germline, CDR1 is MGHRA and CDR2 is YSYEKL. The CDR3 length is 14 residues. The V end was cut by 1 base, the J end by 5 bases, with 11 bases between. The CDR3 nucleotides are TGCGCCAGCAGCCAAGGGGGGGGGCCGACTGAAGCTTTCTTT. Protein sequence: CASSQGGGPTEAFF.

The sample holds one count of this clonotype. The CDR3 sequence: CASSREGQNTDTQYF. CDR3 DNA: TGTGCCAGCAGCCGGGAGGGACAAAACACAGATACGCAGTATTTT. The gene calls are TRBV7-9 and TRBJ2-3; the match to TRBD2 covers 8 bases. Trimming cost V 5 bases and J 2 bases; bases outside gene matches: 6. CDR1 is SEHNR, CDR2 FQNEAQ, per germline (reference sequence). The CDR3 runs to 15 residues. Drawing the rest from reference TRBV7-9 and TRBJ2-3, the complete variable domain is DTGVSQNPRHKITKRGQNVTFRCDPISEHNRLYWYRQTLGQGPEFLTYFQNEAQLEKSRLLSDRFSAERPKGSFSTLEIQRTEQGDSAMYLCASSREGQNTDTQYFGPGTRLTVL.

The J gene is TRBJ2-5, the V gene TRBV24-1; D uncertain. The germline CDR1 and CDR2 sequences are KGHDR and SFDVKD. The V gene lost 2 bases and the J gene lost 9 bases, with 12 bases spanning the gap. The CDR3 is 13 amino acids. The CDR3 loop reads CATSDSDGFSQYF. CDR3 nucleotide sequence: TGTGCCACCAGTGATTCGGACGGATTTTCCCAGTACTTC.

This clonotype appeared many times. The chain carries TRBV7-3 and TRBJ1-1, with D maybe TRBD1 (6 bases). The CDR3 has 14 residues. V was cut by 1 base and J by 4 bases, with 10 bases left in between. CDR1 is SGHTA, CDR2 FQGTGA, per germline. CDR3 region: CASSLRKTGTEAFF. In DNA form, the CDR3 reads TGTGCCAGCAGCTTAAGGAAGACAGGCACTGAAGCTTTCTTT. Complete variable domain (other parts from reference TRBV7-3 and TRBJ1-1): GAGVSQTPSNKVTEKGKYVELRCDPISGHTALYWYRQSLGQGPEFLIYFQGTGAADDSGLPNDRFFAVRPEGSVSTLKIQRTERGDSAVYLCASSLRKTGTEAFFGQGTRLTVV.

The V and J genes are TRBV5-1 and TRBJ2-2, with 10 bases aligning to TRBD2. The V gene end was trimmed by 7 bases and the J gene end by 6 bases; junction bases not matched to a gene: 9. The CDR3 length is 15 residues. CDR1 is SGHRS, CDR2 YFSETQ, per germline. DNA of the CDR3: TGCGCCAGCGAAGCGGGAGGGAACAACGCCGGGGAGCTGTTTTTT. This codes for CASEAGGNNAGELFF.

This clonotype was seen ten or more times. The J gene is TRBJ2-7, the V gene TRBV11-2; the match to TRBD1 covers 9 bases. CDR3 length: 14 amino acids. Germline V CDR1 and CDR2: SGHAT, FQNNGV. With 5 bases clipped from V and 5 bases from J, the junction kept 7 bases outside the gene matches. The CDR3, as DNA: TGTGCCAGCAGCCGCCCACAGGGGGCCAACGAGCAGTACTTC. Its translation is CASSRPQGANEQYF. The full variable domain, its missing parts supplied by reference TRBV11-2 and TRBJ2-7, is EAGVAQSPRYKIIEKRQSVAFWCNPISGHATLYWYQQILGQGPKLLIQFQNNGVVDDSQLPKDRFSAERLKGVDSTLKIQPAKLEDSAVYLCASSRPQGANEQYFGPGTRLTVT.

There are a few counts of this clonotype. V gene TRBV6-2 or TRBV6-3 combines with J gene TRBJ2-1; D may be TRBD2 (7 bases). Between the trimmed V and J ends, which lost 0 bases and 9 bases, there was a span of 15 bases. The CDR3 loop spans 15 amino acids. The germline V gene encodes CDR1 MNHEY and CDR2 SVGEGT. The DNA of the CDR3 is TGTGCCAGCAGTTACTCGGGCGGGAGCAGGGGTGAGCAGTTCTTC. The encoded protein is CASSYSGGSRGEQFF.

This clonotype was recorded a few times. V usage is TRBV6-4 and J usage is TRBJ2-3, with 12 bases matching TRBD2. The CDR3 spans 15 residues. The J segment lost 3 bases and the V segment lost 2 bases, leaving 0 bases of the junction unmatched. Germline CDR1 reads MRHNA; CDR2 reads SNTAGT. CDR3 sequence (DNA): TGTGCCAGCAGTGACGGGACTAGCGGGACAGATACGCAGTATTTT. Its protein is CASSDGTSGTDTQYF.

This clonotype occurred a few times. This chain uses TRBV7-8 with TRBJ1-4; D remains ambiguous. There are 15 residues in the CDR3. Trimming left V 2 bases short and J 8 bases short, with 15 bases between. CDR1 is SGHVS, CDR2 FQNEAQ, per germline. The CDR3: CASSLYGSITEKLFF. CDR3 DNA: TGTGCCAGCAGCTTATATGGATCTATCACAGAAAAACTGTTTTTT.

This clonotype was recorded a few times. The rearrangement uses TRBV29-1 and TRBJ1-5; D may be TRBD1 (5 bases). The CDR3 is made up of 13 amino acids. V lost 6 bases and J lost 1, with 10 bases in between. Looked up from germline, CDR1 is SQVTM and CDR2 is ANQGSEA. The DNA of the CDR3 is TGCAGCGTAGCCGACAGAAGCAATCAGCCCCAGCATTTT. It translates to CSVADRSNQPQHF.

The chain recombines TRBV11-2 with TRBJ2-3, with 8 bases aligning to TRBD2. The CDR3 is made up of 15 amino acids. V lost 6 bases to trimming and J lost 2 bases; unmatched junction nucleotides: 7. Germline V CDR1 and CDR2: SGHAT, FQNNGV. CDR3: CASSYTSGFTDTQYF. CDR3 sequence (DNA): TGTGCCAGCAGTTATACTAGCGGCTTCACAGATACGCAGTATTTT.

This clonotype turned up a few times. The chain recombines TRBV12-3 or TRBV12-4 with TRBJ1-5; D is uncertain. The V end was cut by 7 bases, the J end by 9 bases, with 19 bases between. This CDR3 contains 14 residues. The CDR3 DNA reads TGTGCCAGCACCTCCGACACTTCGTTAAGGCCCCAGCATTTT. Amino acids: CASTSDTSLRPQHF.

This sequence joins TRBV7-3 and TRBJ2-3, with D perhaps assigned TRBD1 or TRBD2 (6 bases each). The CDR3 loop spans 15 amino acids. CDR1 is SGHTA and CDR2 is FQGTGA in the germline V gene. Deletions cut 4 bases from V and 2 bases from J, with 13 bases between. The CDR3: CASSSTGAATDTQYF. The CDR3 bases are TGTGCCAGCAGCTCAACGGGGGCAGCCACAGATACGCAGTATTTT.

This clonotype was detected ten times or more. CDR3 protein: CASRGGAYQPQHF. The DNA of the CDR3 is TGTGCCAGCAGGGGTGGGGCGTATCAGCCCCAGCATTTT. This sequence joins TRBV6-6 and TRBJ1-5; a weak D match, TRBD1 (5 bases). The CDR3 runs to 13 residues. Trimming took 6 bases from V and 5 from J, leaving 11 bases between them. CDR1 and CDR2 (germline): MNHNY, SVGAGI (reference sequence).

This clonotype was seen many times. Here the CDR3 DNA reads TGTGCCAGCAGTTCATTCGACAGGACCCATGGCTACACCTTC. This sequence encodes CASSSFDRTHGYTF. The rearrangement uses TRBV27 and TRBJ1-2; D is perhaps TRBD1 (6 bases). Germline V gene sequence: CDR1 MNHEY, CDR2 SMNVEV (reference sequence). The CDR3 totals 14 residues. Trimming took off 4 bases at V and 6 bases at J, with 15 bases between the two ends.

The J gene is TRBJ2-4, the V gene TRBV19; 10 bases agree with TRBD1. V gave up 6 bases and J gave up 5 bases; unmatched junction bases: 4. Looked up from germline, CDR1 is LNHDA and CDR2 is SQIVND (reference sequence). The CDR3 is 14 residues long. The CDR3 loop is CASRPGQGQNIQYF. The CDR3 coding sequence is TGTGCCAGTAGGCCGGGACAGGGGCAAAACATTCAGTACTTC.

This clonotype was recorded a few times. The V gene is TRBV4-1, the J gene TRBJ1-4; D gene ambiguous. The germline gives CDR1 MGHRA, CDR2 YSYEKL. This CDR3 comprises 18 residues. Trimming removed 1 base at V and 6 bases at J, with 21 bases between. This CDR3 reads CASSQGGRQPAFYEKLFF. As DNA, the CDR3 is TGCGCCAGCAGCCAAGGGGGAAGGCAGCCCGCATTCTATGAAAAACTGTTTTTT.

The V gene is TRBV12-5, the J gene TRBJ2-1, with 7 bases lining up with TRBD1. This CDR3 spans 14 amino acids. CDR1 LGHNT and CDR2 FRNRAP come from the germline V gene. Here the CDR3 DNA reads TGTGCCAGCAAAACCGGGACAGAGGCCAATGAGCAGTTCTTC. It encodes CASKTGTEANEQFF.

This clonotype was seen repeatedly, ten times or more. The chain is built from TRBV2 and TRBJ2-1; the match to TRBD1 covers 8 bases. This CDR3 contains 15 residues. The V segment lost 7 bases and the J segment 0 bases; nucleotides outside the gene matches: 5. Germline lookup yields CDR1 SNHLY and CDR2 FYNNEI. In DNA form, the CDR3 reads TGTGCCAGCACCGCCACAGGGGGCTCCTACAATGAGCAGTTCTTC. Translating it yields CASTATGGSYNEQFF. Complete variable domain (other parts from reference TRBV2 and TRBJ2-1): EPEVTQTPSHQVTQMGQEVILRCVPISNHLYFYWYRQILGQKVEFLVSFYNNEISEKSEIFDDQFSVERPDGSNFTLKIRSTKLEDSAMYFCASTATGGSYNEQFFGPGTRLTVL.

This clonotype has just a few counts. The V and J genes are TRBV5-6 and TRBJ2-2; 7 positions agree with TRBD2. The CDR3 is 16 residues long. Trimming cost V 0 bases and J 4 bases; bases outside gene matches: 6. Germline-derived CDR1 and CDR2 are SGHDT and YYEEEE. CDR3 nucleotides: TGTGCCAGCAGCTTGGCTCTAGCGGTGAGCACCGGGGAGCTGTTTTTT. This codes for CASSLALAVSTGELFF.

At least ten counts were recorded for this clonotype. This sequence joins TRBV7-2 and TRBJ2-1; 13 bases align to TRBD2. The CDR3 spans 17 residues. V gave up 2 bases and J gave up 7 bases; unmatched junction bases: 8. Per germline, CDR1 SGHTA and CDR2 FQGNSA. CDR3 DNA sequence: TGTGCCAGCAGCTTAAGAGATTGGGGACTAGCGGGAAATGAGCAGTTCTTC. Translating it yields CASSLRDWGLAGNEQFF.

The rearrangement uses TRBV4-3 and TRBJ2-1, with D uncertain. Trimming shortened V by 3 bases and J by 0 bases, and 15 bases separated the two germline ends. CDR1 and CDR2 (germline): LGHNA, YSLEER. The CDR3 loop spans 17 amino acids. CDR3 DNA sequence: TGCGCCAGCAGCCAGGGCCCCACTGGTAGCTCCTACAATGAGCAGTTCTTC. It codes for CASSQGPTGSSYNEQFF.

In this sample, this clonotype turned up many times. CDR3 nucleotide sequence: TGTGCCAGCTCACCACTAGGCAGGACTGACTCTGGAAACACCATATATTTT. Amino acids: CASSPLGRTDSGNTIYF. This chain uses TRBV18 with TRBJ1-3; D is undetermined. Per the germline V gene, CDR1 is KGHSH and CDR2 is LQKENI. The CDR3 loop spans 17 amino acids. Trimming cost V 1 base and J 0 bases, with 13 bases left between them.

This clonotype was counted a few times. The rearrangement links TRBV11-3 to TRBJ2-7; D is possibly TRBD2 (5 bases). CDR1 and CDR2 from the germline V gene are SGHNT and YENEEA. The length of the CDR3 is 13 residues. Trimming removed 3 bases at V and 2 bases at J, with 8 bases between. The DNA of the CDR3 is TGTGCCAGCAGCTTGGACGGGACCTACGAGCAGTACTTC. It codes for CASSLDGTYEQYF. The whole variable domain, filled in from reference TRBV11-3 and TRBJ2-7, reads EAGVVQSPRYKIIEKKQPVAFWCNPISGHNTLYWYLQNLGQGPELLIRYENEEAVDDSQLPKDRFSAERLKGVDSTLKIQPAELGDSAVYLCASSLDGTYEQYFGPGTRLTVT.